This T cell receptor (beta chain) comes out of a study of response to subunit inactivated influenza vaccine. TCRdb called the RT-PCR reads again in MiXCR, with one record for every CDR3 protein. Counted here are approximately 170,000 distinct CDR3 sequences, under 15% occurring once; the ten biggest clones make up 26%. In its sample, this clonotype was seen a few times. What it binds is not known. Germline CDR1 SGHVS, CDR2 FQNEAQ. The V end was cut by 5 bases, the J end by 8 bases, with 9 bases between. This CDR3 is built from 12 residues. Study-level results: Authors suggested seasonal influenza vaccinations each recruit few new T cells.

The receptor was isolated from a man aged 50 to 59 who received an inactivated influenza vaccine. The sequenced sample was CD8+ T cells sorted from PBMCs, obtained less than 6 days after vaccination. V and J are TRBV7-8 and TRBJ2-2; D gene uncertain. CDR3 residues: CASSLISGELFF. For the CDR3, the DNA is TGTGCCAGCAGCCTGATATCGGGGGAGCTGTTTTTT.